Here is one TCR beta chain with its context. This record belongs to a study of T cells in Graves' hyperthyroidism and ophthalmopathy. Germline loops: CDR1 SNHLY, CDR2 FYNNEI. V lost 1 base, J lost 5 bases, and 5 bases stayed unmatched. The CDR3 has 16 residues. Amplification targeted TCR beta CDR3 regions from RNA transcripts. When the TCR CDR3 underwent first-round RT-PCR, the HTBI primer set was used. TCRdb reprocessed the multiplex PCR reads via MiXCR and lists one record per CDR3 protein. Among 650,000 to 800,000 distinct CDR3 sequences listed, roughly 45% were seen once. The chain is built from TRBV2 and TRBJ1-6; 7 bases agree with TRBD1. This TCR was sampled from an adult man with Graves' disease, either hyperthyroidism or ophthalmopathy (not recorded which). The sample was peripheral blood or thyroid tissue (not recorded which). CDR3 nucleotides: TGTGCCAGCAGTGAAGACAGGGGACGGGATAATTCACCCCTCCACTTT. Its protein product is CASSEDRGRDNSPLHF.